This T cell receptor beta chain is drawn from a study of graft-versus-host responses after intestinal transplantation. Study summary: The whole recipient group had anti-thymocyte globulin induction followed by tacrolimus and steroids for around 3 years. Notes on the study in general: There were GvH clones found in recipient marrow, and some of them appeared first in ileum or blood.

A word on this clone: The antigen is unknown.

Only in-frame clones appear in the TCRdb table, and some are missing; sequencing was by immunoSEQ multiplex PCR. The sample lists about 51,000 clones; around 90% were seen once. This sample comprised unstimulated CD4+ T cells sorted from spleen or lymph node cells, obtained before transplant. The TCR originated in a human donor who was the organ donor for an intestinal transplant.

As DNA, the CDR3 is TGTGCCACCAGCAGCGGGAAGGGAGACGTTCTCTATGGCTACACCTTC. It encodes CATSSGKGDVLYGYTF. This sequence joins TRBV15 and TRBJ1-2; unclear D gene. This CDR3 is 16 amino acids long. Germline V gene lookup returns CDR1 LNHNV and CDR2 YYDKDF (reference sequence). V gave up 3 bases and J gave up 4 bases, with 18 bases separating them.